This TCR beta chain comes out of a study of blood T cell repertoires in COVID-19. Study-wide context: Italy, Spain and the United States were the sources of the convalescent and acute COVID-19 samples. PBMCs, B-cell-depleted T cells, or T cells were the source of the cDNA or gDNA that made up the material.

This CDR3 spans 17 amino acids. J was trimmed by 0 bases and V by 2 bases; bases with no gene match: 6. The germline gives CDR1 SGHRS, CDR2 YFSETQ. Authors' analysis steps: Amplification of reference gene primers provided the estimated nucleated cell counts. Libraries were prepared by immunoSEQ multiplex PCR; TCRdb keeps only in-frame clonotypes and omits some of them. The D gene and trimming were derived from the DNA, and the V and J assignments and clone size from that table. This sample has approximately 80,000 clones; about 86% occur once, and the top ten carry around 40%. This clone was seen once.

This rearrangement joins TRBV5-1 to TRBJ2-1, with 9 bases matching TRBD2. Sequencing used peripheral blood. The receptor was isolated from an elderly man with acute or convalescent COVID-19. The CDR3 DNA follows: TGCGCCAGCAGCTTAATGGCGGGAGGGAGCTCCTACAATGAGCAGTTCTTC. Its protein product is CASSLMAGGSSYNEQFF.